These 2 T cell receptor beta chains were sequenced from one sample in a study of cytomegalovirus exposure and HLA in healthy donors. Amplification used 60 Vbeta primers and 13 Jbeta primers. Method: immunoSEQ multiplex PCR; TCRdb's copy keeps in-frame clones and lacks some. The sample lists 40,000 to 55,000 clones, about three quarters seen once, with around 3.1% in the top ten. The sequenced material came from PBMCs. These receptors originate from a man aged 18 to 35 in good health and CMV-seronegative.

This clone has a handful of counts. In nucleotides, the CDR3 is TGTGCCAGCAGTTTGGGGGGGAGGGAGCAGTACTTC. Translated: CASSLGGREQYF. The chain couples TRBV28 to TRBJ2-7; TRBD2 matches at 7 bases. J gave up 7 bases and V 3 bases, and 3 bases lay outside the gene matches. CDR1 is MDHEN, CDR2 SYDVKM, per germline. The CDR3 is 12 amino acids.

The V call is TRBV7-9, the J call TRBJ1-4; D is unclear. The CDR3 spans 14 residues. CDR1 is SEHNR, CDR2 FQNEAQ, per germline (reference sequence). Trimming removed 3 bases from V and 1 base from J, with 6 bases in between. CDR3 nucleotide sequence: TGTGCCAGCAGCTTGGTCGGAACTAATGAAAAACTGTTTTTT. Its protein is CASSLVGTNEKLFF.